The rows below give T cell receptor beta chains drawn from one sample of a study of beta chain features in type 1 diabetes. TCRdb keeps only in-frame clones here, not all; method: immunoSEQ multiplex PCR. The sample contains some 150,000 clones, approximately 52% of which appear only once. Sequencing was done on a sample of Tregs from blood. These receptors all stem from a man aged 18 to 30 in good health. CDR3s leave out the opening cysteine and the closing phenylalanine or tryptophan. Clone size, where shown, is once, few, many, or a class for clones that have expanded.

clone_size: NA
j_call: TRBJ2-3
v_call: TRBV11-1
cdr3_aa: ASSQTRTGKITDTQY

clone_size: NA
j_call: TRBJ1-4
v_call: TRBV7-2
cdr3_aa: ASSLDPGIREKLF

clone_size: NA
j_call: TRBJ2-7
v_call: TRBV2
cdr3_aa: ASNRDRDREQY

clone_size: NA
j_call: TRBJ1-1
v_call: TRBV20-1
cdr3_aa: SALRRTEAF

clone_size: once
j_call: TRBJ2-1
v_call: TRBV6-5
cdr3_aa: ASSYLAGVSNEQF

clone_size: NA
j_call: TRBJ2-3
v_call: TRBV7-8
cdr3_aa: ASSLGRTDTQY

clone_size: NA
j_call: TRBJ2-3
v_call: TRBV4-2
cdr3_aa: ASSQVGGGVSNTQY

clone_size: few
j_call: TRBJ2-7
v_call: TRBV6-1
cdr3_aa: ASRETGTYEQY

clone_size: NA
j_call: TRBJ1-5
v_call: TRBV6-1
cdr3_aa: ASSDRLTNQPQH

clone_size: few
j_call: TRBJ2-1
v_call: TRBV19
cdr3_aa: ASSIGLVSNEQF

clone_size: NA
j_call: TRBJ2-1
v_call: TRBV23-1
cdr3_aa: AQATSEPYNEQF

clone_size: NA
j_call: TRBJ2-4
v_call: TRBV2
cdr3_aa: ASSELGGIEY

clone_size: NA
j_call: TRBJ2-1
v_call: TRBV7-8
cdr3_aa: ASSFRASGTNEQF

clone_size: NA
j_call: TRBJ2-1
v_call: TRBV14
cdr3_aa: ASSQDSGTIYNEQF

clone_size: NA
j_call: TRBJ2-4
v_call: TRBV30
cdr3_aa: AWSDAGGGLAKNIQY

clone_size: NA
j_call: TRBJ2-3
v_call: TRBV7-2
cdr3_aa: ASSFAGGPDTQY

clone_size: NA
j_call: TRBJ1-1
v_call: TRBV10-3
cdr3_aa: AISESTPTGTEAF

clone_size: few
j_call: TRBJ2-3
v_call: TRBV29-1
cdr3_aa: SVGLAGTTDTQY

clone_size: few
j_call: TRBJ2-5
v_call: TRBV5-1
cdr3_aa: ASSLGLASMETQY

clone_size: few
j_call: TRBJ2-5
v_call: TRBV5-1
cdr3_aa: ASSTSGTQY

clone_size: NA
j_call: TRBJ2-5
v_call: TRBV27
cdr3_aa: ASSFRGQETQY

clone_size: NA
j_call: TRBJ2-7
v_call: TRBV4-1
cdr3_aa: ASSRGIGPAYEQY

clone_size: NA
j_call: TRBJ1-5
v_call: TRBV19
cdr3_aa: ASSIGQPNQPQH

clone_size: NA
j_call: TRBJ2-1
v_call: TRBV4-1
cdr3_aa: ASSQMWQNNEQF

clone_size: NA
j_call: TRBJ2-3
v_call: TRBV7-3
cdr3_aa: ASSLERGADTQY

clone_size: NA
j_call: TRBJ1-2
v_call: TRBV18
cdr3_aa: ASSLGQEYGYT

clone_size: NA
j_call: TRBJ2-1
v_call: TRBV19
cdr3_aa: ASSYSGGAGNEQF

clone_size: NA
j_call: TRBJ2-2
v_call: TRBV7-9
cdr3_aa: ASSFTGRQTGELF

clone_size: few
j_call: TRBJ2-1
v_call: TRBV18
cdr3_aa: ASSTKDWDYNEQF

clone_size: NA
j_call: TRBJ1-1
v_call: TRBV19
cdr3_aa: ASSLRPKNTEAF

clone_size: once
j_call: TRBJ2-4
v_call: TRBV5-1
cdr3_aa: ASSFSAGNIQY

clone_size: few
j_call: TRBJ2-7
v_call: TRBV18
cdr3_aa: ASSPALSSYEQY

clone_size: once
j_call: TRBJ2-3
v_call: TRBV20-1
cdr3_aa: SAPLADTQY

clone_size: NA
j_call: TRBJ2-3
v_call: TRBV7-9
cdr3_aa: ASSWTSGTDTQY

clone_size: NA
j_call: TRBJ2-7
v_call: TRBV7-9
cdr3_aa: ASSFSGRSYEQY

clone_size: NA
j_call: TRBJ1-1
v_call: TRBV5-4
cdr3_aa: ASSRGGRPKEAF

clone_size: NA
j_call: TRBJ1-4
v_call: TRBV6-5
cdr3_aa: ASTRQTNEKLF

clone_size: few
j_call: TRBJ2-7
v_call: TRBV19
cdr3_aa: ASSRRQSEQY

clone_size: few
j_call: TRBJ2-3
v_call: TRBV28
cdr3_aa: ASSLRGQFSDTQY

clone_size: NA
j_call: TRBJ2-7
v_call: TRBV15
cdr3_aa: ATSKRGRLHEQY

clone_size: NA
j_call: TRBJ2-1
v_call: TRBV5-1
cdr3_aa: ASSPRGGQGAGNEQF

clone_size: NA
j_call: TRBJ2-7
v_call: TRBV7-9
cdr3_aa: ASSLDPGQSPYEQY

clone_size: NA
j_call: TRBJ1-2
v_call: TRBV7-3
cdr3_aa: ASSLNRDDSYT

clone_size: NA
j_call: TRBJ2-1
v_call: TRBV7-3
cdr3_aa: ASSFNNEQF

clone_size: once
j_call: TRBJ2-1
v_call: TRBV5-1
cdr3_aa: ASSNLAGAAYNEQF

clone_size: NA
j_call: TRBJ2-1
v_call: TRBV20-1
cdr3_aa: SAGSTLSQF

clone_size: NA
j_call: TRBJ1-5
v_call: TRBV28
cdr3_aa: ASSLFSSRNQPQH

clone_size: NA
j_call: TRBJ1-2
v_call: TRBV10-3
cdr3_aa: ATLNRNYGYT

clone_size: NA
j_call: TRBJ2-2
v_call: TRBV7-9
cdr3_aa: ASKGGWSTGELF

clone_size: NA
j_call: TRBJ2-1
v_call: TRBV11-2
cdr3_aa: ASSSRGEQF

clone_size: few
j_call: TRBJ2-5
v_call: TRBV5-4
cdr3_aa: ASSLRSSGRAPETQY

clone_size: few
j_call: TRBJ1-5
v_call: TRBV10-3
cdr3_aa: AIAGTASNQPQH

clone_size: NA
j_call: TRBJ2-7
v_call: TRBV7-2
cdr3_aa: ASSSAASGGYEQY